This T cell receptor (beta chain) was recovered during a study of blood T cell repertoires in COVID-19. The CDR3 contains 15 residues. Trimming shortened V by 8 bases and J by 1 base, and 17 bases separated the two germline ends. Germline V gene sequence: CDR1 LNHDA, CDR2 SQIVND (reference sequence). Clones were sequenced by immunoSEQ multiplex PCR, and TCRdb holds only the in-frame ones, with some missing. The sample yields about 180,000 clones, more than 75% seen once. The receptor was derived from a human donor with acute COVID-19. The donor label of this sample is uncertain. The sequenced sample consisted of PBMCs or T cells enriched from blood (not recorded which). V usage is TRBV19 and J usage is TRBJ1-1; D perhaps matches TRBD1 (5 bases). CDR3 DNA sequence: TGTGCCAGTTTCGGCAGGGCGTTGTCGAACACTGAAGCTTTCTTT. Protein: CASFGRALSNTEAFF.